These T cell receptor beta chains were read from a single sample in a study of T cells in Graves' hyperthyroidism and ophthalmopathy. TCRdb processed the multiplex PCR reads anew with MiXCR; each CDR3 protein has one entry. The table lists 220,000 or so distinct CDR3 sequences, around 15% of them singletons. The material sequenced was blood. The receptors originated from a woman under 30 with Graves' ophthalmopathy. Each CDR3 is given with its conserved first and last residue. D genes are given only for firm matches. Rows may omit the clone size; those that give it use once, few, many or a size class.

j_gene | d_gene | v_gene | abundance | len | CDR3aa | CDR3nt
TRBJ2-3 | TRBD2 | TRBV27 | many | 15 | CASSDSGVLSDTQYF | TGTGCCAGCAGCGATAGCGGGGTCCTATCAGATACGCAGTATTTT
TRBJ1-5 | NA | TRBV28 | many | 16 | CASRPLLGGSNQPQHF | TGTGCCAGCAGACCCCTCTTGGGTGGAAGCAATCAGCCCCAGCATTTT
TRBJ2-1 | NA | TRBV20-1 | NA | 13 | CSASPGRANEQFF | TGCAGTGCTAGCCCGGGACGCGCCAATGAGCAGTTCTTC
TRBJ2-1 | TRBD1 | TRBV9 | many | 18 | CASSANPDRGQGADEQFF | TGTGCCAGCAGCGCCAACCCAGATAGGGGACAGGGGGCCGATGAGCAGTTCTTC
TRBJ2-2 | NA | TRBV19 | few | 15 | CASTLGGPGVGELFF | TGTGCCAGTACCCTTGGGGGACCCGGGGTCGGGGAGCTGTTTTTT
TRBJ1-1 | TRBD1 | TRBV7-2 | NA | 12 | CASRLGTGKAFF | TGTGCCAGCAGGCTAGGGACAGGGAAAGCTTTCTTT
TRBJ1-2 | NA | TRBV20-1 | many | 10 | CSAFNYGYTF | TGCAGTGCCTTTAACTATGGCTACACCTTC
TRBJ1-1 | NA | TRBV7-9 | many | 18 | CASSPSPGFGIPNTEAFF | TGTGCCAGCAGCCCCTCTCCTGGTTTTGGCATCCCGAACACTGAAGCTTTCTTT
TRBJ1-1 | NA | TRBV9 | many | 15 | CASSVGSTGNTEAFF | TGTGCCAGCAGCGTAGGGTCCACAGGGAACACTGAAGCTTTCTTT
TRBJ2-5 | NA | TRBV7-9 | many | 16 | CASTTGVRVGQETQYF | TGTGCCAGCACCACAGGTGTTCGGGTGGGCCAAGAGACCCAGTACTTC
TRBJ2-7 | NA | TRBV20-1 | NA | 16 | CSARDLRGQGRIEQYF | TGCAGTGCTAGAGATTTACGGGGGCAGGGACGTATCGAGCAGTACTTC
TRBJ2-1 | TRBD2 | TRBV12-3/TRBV12-4 | many | 16 | CASSQPGRDVYNEQFF | TGTGCCAGCAGCCAGCCCGGGAGGGACGTTTACAATGAGCAGTTCTTC
TRBJ2-7 | TRBD2 | TRBV28 | few | 16 | CASRPTGTSGGDEQYF | TGTGCCAGCAGACCTACCGGGACTAGCGGGGGGGACGAGCAGTACTTC
TRBJ2-3 | NA | TRBV11-2 | NA | 13 | CASSSDLTLAQYF | TGTGCCAGCAGCTCGGACCTGACTCTTGCGCAGTATTTT
TRBJ1-1 | NA | TRBV19 | few | 15 | CASSISPGANTEAFF | TGTGCCAGTAGTATTAGTCCCGGGGCGAACACTGAAGCTTTCTTT
TRBJ2-5 | NA | TRBV7-9 | many | 14 | CASSESRTGETQYF | TGTGCCAGCAGCGAATCCCGGACTGGAGAGACCCAGTACTTC
TRBJ2-1 | TRBD2 | TRBV7-9 | many | 18 | CASSTKSTSGSSYNEQFF | TGTGCCAGCAGCACCAAATCGACTAGCGGGAGCTCCTACAATGAGCAGTTCTTC